One sample yielded the 31 T cell receptor beta chains listed below, sequenced in a study of cytomegalovirus exposure and HLA in healthy donors. The study ran its PCR with 60 Vbeta and 13 Jbeta primers. TCRdb keeps only in-frame clones here, not all; method: immunoSEQ multiplex PCR. The sample has around 87,000 clones, around 85% seen once. The source material was PBMCs. The receptors originated from a girl aged 2-10 years in good health and CMV-seropositive.

V is TRBV19 and J is TRBJ1-5, with D possibly TRBD1 on 6 matching bases. The germline V gene encodes CDR1 LNHDA and CDR2 SQIVND (reference sequence). The length of the CDR3 is 16 residues. Trimming cost V 8 bases and J 6 bases, with 23 bases left between them. The CDR3 nucleotides are TGTGCCAGTCAATTAGGGGGACCCGGAGGAGGTCAGCCCCAGCATTTT. Protein: CASQLGGPGGGQPQHF.

The rearrangement uses TRBV28 and TRBJ2-7, with 11 bases identical to TRBD2. The CDR3 length is 17 residues. The V segment lost 5 bases and the J segment 0 bases; nucleotides outside the gene matches: 9. The V gene's germline CDR1 is MDHEN and CDR2 SYDVKM. The CDR3 loop reads CASSLRTSGQISYEQYF. Written as DNA, the CDR3 is TGTGCCAGCAGTCTCCGGACTAGCGGGCAGATCTCCTACGAGCAGTACTTC.

V is TRBV6-1 and J is TRBJ2-1, with D unclear. Germline V gene sequence: CDR1 MNHNS, CDR2 SASEGT. The CDR3 covers 11 residues. With 2 bases removed from V and 16 bases from J, the gap between germline ends came to 12 bases. The CDR3 coding sequence is TGTGCCAGCAGTGAATCCCAAAACTGCTTCTTC. Amino acids: CASSESQNCFF.

The chain is built from TRBV18 and TRBJ2-2; D possibly corresponds to TRBD1 (6 bases). V lost 0 bases, J lost 1 base, and 12 bases lay in between. This CDR3 has 17 amino acids. Germline CDR1 KGHSH, CDR2 LQKENI. Written as DNA, the CDR3 is TGTGCCAGCTCACCACCAACTGGGGGCTGGAACACCGGGGAGCTGTTTTTT. Translating it yields CASSPPTGGWNTGELFF. Full variable domain (missing parts from reference TRBV18 and TRBJ2-2): NAGVMQNPRHLVRRRGQEARLRCSPMKGHSHVYWYRQLPEEGLKFMVYLQKENIIDESGMPKERFSAEFPKEGPSILRIQQVVRGDSAAYFCASSPPTGGWNTGELFFGEGSRLTVL.

The chain carries TRBV28 and TRBJ1-4, with D tentatively TRBD1 (5 bases). Trimming left V 5 bases short and J 6 bases short, with 16 bases between. This CDR3 is 15 amino acids long. Germline loops: CDR1 MDHEN, CDR2 SYDVKM. The DNA of the CDR3 is TGTGCCAGCAGTCACGGAGGGGACCCGCATGAAAAACTGTTTTTT. Translation: CASSHGGDPHEKLFF.

The chain links TRBV14 to TRBJ1-2, with D unresolved. V gave up 3 bases and J gave up 4 bases, with 9 bases separating them. The V gene's germline CDR1 is SGHDN and CDR2 FVKESK. The CDR3 contains 13 residues. This chain's CDR3 is CASSQGNSYGYTF. The CDR3 nucleotides are TGTGCCAGCAGCCAGGGCAACAGCTATGGCTACACCTTC. Using reference TRBV14 and TRBJ1-2 for the parts outside the CDR3, the full variable domain is EAGVTQFPSHSVIEKGQTVTLRCDPISGHDNLYWYRRVMGKEIKFLLHFVKESKQDESGMPNNRFLAERTGGTYSTLKVQPAELEDSGVYFCASSQGNSYGYTFGSGTRLTVV.

This clone appeared a single time. This chain connects TRBV29-1 to TRBJ2-3; possible D gene TRBD1, 5 bases. CDR3 length equals 15 residues. The V and J ends lost 5 bases and 1 base respectively, with 16 bases between them. Germline V gene lookup returns CDR1 SQVTM and CDR2 ANQGSEA. CDR3: CSVLGPPTGTDTQYF. The CDR3 coding sequence is TGCAGCGTTCTGGGGCCTCCCACGGGCACAGATACGCAGTATTTT.

This clone has a handful of counts. The DNA of the CDR3 is TGTGCCAGCAGCTTAAAGGGGGACTCTGGAAACACCATATATTTT. It translates to CASSLKGDSGNTIYF. The chain joins TRBV7-6 to TRBJ1-3, with a tentative D call TRBD1 (6 bases). Trimming removed 2 bases from V and 0 bases from J, with 8 bases in between. The CDR3 runs 15 residues. From germline, CDR1 is SGHVS and CDR2 FNYEAQ.

V gene TRBV10-3 combines with J gene TRBJ2-1, with 8 bases that match TRBD2. Germline V lookup: CDR1 ENHRY, CDR2 SYGVKD. This CDR3 has 14 amino acids. The junction had 11 bases not matched to a gene; V was cut back by 8 bases and J by 8 bases. The DNA of the CDR3 is TGTGCCATCGCCGCCGGGACTAGATTTTATGAGCAGTTCTTC. Translation: CAIAAGTRFYEQFF.

The chain links TRBV27 to TRBJ2-2; TRBD2 agrees at 8 bases. The CDR3 sequence is 15 residues long. V lost 6 bases to trimming and J lost 4 bases; unmatched junction nucleotides: 7. Germline CDR1 is MNHEY and CDR2 is SMNVEV (reference sequence). The CDR3 region has the DNA TGTGCCAGCAGCTCCGGGACTAGTGGCACCGGGGAGCTGTTTTTT. Its translation: CASSSGTSGTGELFF.

This clone occurred a few times. This chain links TRBV6-5 with TRBJ1-1, with TRBD1 matching over 7 bases. The CDR3 has 13 amino acids. Germline CDR1 and CDR2: MNHEY and SVGAGI. Trimming took 4 bases from V and 3 from J; bases not matched to a gene: 2. The DNA of the CDR3 is TGTGCCAGCAGTTCAGACAGGGACACTGAAGCTTTCTTT. It codes for CASSSDRDTEAFF.

The genes are TRBV30 and TRBJ2-7; 10 bases are a match to TRBD2. CDR1 is GTSNPN and CDR2 is SVGIG in the germline V gene (reference sequence). V lost 5 bases and J lost 6; bases outside the gene matches: 13. CDR3 length: 15 residues. The CDR3 DNA is TGTGCCTGGGGGGGGCGAGGAGCGGGAGGGATCGAGCAGTACTTC. Residues: CAWGGRGAGGIEQYF.

The chain carries TRBV6-5 and TRBJ1-2, with D unresolved. Germline CDR1 is MNHEY and CDR2 is SVGAGI. Trimming left V 6 bases short and J 0 bases short, with 11 bases between. The CDR3 covers 14 residues. The CDR3 loop reads CASRRNGPNYGYTF. CDR3 in DNA: TGTGCCAGCAGGAGGAATGGTCCTAACTATGGCTACACCTTC.

The V call is TRBV9, the J call TRBJ1-1; D is unresolved. Deletions cut 4 bases from V and 3 bases from J, with 7 bases between. Germline CDR1 and CDR2: SGDLS and YYNGEE. CDR3 size: 12 residues. CDR3 in amino acids: CASSPVDTEAFF. The DNA of the CDR3 is TGTGCCAGCAGCCCCGTAGACACTGAAGCTTTCTTT. The full variable domain, with the rest looked up from reference TRBV9 and TRBJ1-1, is DSGVTQTPKHLITATGQRVTLRCSPRSGDLSVYWYQQSLDQGLQFLIQYYNGEERAKGNILERFSAQQFPDLHSELNLSSLELGDSALYFCASSPVDTEAFFGQGTRLTVV.

The chain combines TRBV2 with TRBJ2-5; tentative D call: TRBD2 (5 bases). The germline V gene has CDR1 SNHLY and CDR2 FYNNEI. CDR3 length: 14 residues. V was cut by 5 bases and J by 1 base, with 11 bases left in between. This CDR3 reads CASSFGGPQETQYF. As DNA, the CDR3 is TGTGCCAGCAGTTTTGGCGGGCCCCAAGAGACCCAGTACTTC.

The V and J genes are TRBV30 and TRBJ1-2; D is unresolved. The CDR3 runs 13 residues. Deletions cut 7 bases from V and 7 bases from J, with 19 bases between. Germline lookup yields CDR1 GTSNPN and CDR2 SVGIG (reference sequence). Here the CDR3 DNA reads TGTGCCTCCGACGAGCACGAAGCGGGTGGCTACACCTTC. It is translated as CASDEHEAGGYTF. The complete variable domain, with remaining parts taken from reference TRBV30 and TRBJ1-2, reads SQTIHQWPATLVQPVGSPLSLECTVEGTSNPNLYWYRQAAGRGLQLLFYSVGIGQISSEVPQNLSASRPQDRQFILSSKKLLLSDSGFYLCASDEHEAGGYTFGSGTRLTVV.

The V call is TRBV10-3, the J call TRBJ1-3; a possible D gene is TRBD1 (6 bases). Germline V gene data show CDR1 as ENHRY and CDR2 as SYGVKD. The germline V and J ends were trimmed by 7 bases and 0 bases, with 7 bases remaining between them. The CDR3 runs 13 residues. Written as DNA, the CDR3 is TGTGCCATCAAGGACAGCTCTGGAAACACCATATATTTT. The encoded protein is CAIKDSSGNTIYF.

The chain links TRBV28 to TRBJ2-3; 8 bases agree with TRBD1. The V gene end was trimmed by 4 bases and the J gene end by 4 bases; junction bases not matched to a gene: 4. The germline V gene encodes CDR1 MDHEN and CDR2 SYDVKM. This CDR3 has 14 amino acids. The CDR3 reads CASSSGQGPDTQYF. DNA for the CDR3: TGTGCCAGCAGTTCAGGACAGGGCCCAGATACGCAGTATTTT.

The rearrangement joins TRBV18 to TRBJ1-3, with 11 bases matching TRBD1. Germline V lookup: CDR1 KGHSH, CDR2 LQKENI. V trimming: 3 bases; J trimming: 1 base; junction bases outside the gene matches: 5. The CDR3 is made up of 17 amino acids. The chain's CDR3 is CASSPGQGAMSGNTIYF. The CDR3 DNA reads as TGTGCCAGCTCACCCGGACAGGGGGCGATGTCTGGAAACACCATATATTTT.

This clone was detected a few times. V gene TRBV30 combines with J gene TRBJ2-6; D gene uncertain. Germline CDR1 and CDR2: GTSNPN and SVGIG (reference sequence). V was clipped by 0 bases and J by 4 bases, with 22 bases between them. CDR3 length: 19 amino acids. The CDR3 sequence is CAWSVVAGPVLSGANVLTF. CDR3 nucleotide sequence: TGTGCCTGGAGTGTAGTCGCAGGCCCGGTTCTCTCGGGGGCCAACGTCCTGACTTTC.

The chain recombines TRBV27 with TRBJ2-7; 7 bases match TRBD1. V shed 7 bases, J shed 5 bases, and the junction held 8 bases outside the gene matches. The CDR3 length is 13 residues. Germline CDR1 reads MNHEY; CDR2 reads SMNVEV (reference sequence). As DNA, the CDR3 is TGTGCCAGCAAGAGGGGGCGCTTGGACGAGCAGTACTTC. This sequence encodes CASKRGRLDEQYF.

V gene TRBV4-1 combines with J gene TRBJ1-4, with 8 bases lining up with TRBD1. This CDR3 has 14 residues. CDR1 and CDR2 from the germline V gene are MGHRA and YSYEKL. V lost 3 bases, J lost 8 bases, and 5 bases stayed unmatched. The CDR3 nucleotides are TGCGCCAGCAGCCATGACAGGGGTAACGAAAAACTGTTTTTT. As protein: CASSHDRGNEKLFF.

The chain carries TRBV10-3 and TRBJ1-1, with 7 nucleotides matching TRBD1. Looked up from germline, CDR1 is ENHRY and CDR2 is SYGVKD. J lost 4 bases, V lost 7 bases, and 9 bases had no gene match. The length of the CDR3 is 14 residues. CDR3: CAITMSGGPTEAFF. CDR3 DNA sequence: TGTGCCATCACGATGTCAGGGGGTCCCACTGAAGCTTTCTTT.

This clone was seen a few times. The V and J genes are TRBV7-6 and TRBJ2-7; tentative D call: TRBD1 (5 bases). This CDR3 contains 14 residues. The germline V gene encodes CDR1 SGHVS and CDR2 FNYEAQ. V lost 1 base and J 6 bases, leaving 13 bases between the germline ends. The CDR3 sequence: CASSLESQGGEQYF. As DNA, the CDR3 is TGTGCCAGCAGCTTAGAGAGCCAGGGTGGCGAGCAGTACTTC. Looking up the rest from reference TRBV7-6 and TRBJ2-7 gives the full variable domain: GAGVSQSPRYKVTKRGQDVALRCDPISGHVSLYWYRQALGQGPEFLTYFNYEAQQDKSGLPNDRFSAERPEGSISTLTIQRTEQRDSAMYRCASSLESQGGEQYFGPGTRLTVT.

The chain is built from TRBV15 and TRBJ1-2; D not resolved. This CDR3 contains 15 residues. Germline CDR1 LNHNV, CDR2 YYDKDF (reference sequence). Deletions cut 6 bases from V and 4 bases from J, with 18 bases between. The chain's CDR3 is CATREAGAGTYGYTF. CDR3 in DNA: TGTGCCACCAGGGAGGCGGGAGCCGGAACCTATGGCTACACCTTC.

This sequence joins TRBV28 and TRBJ2-7, with TRBD1 matching over 10 bases. CDR1 is MDHEN, CDR2 SYDVKM, per germline. Germline trimming cut 5 bases from V and 6 bases from J; bases unmatched to any gene: 7. This CDR3 contains 14 residues. The CDR3 loop is CASSKDRGQSEQYF. The CDR3 region has the DNA TGTGCCAGCAGTAAAGACAGGGGGCAAAGCGAGCAGTACTTC.

The chain employs TRBV4-1 and TRBJ1-1; D is ambiguous. The CDR3 sequence is 17 residues long. Trimming removed 1 base from V and 1 base from J, with 16 bases in between. Germline assignment: CDR1 MGHRA and CDR2 YSYEKL. The CDR3 here is CASSQGRAPGRNTEAFF. As DNA, the CDR3 is TGCGCCAGCAGCCAAGGTAGAGCCCCGGGGAGGAACACTGAAGCTTTCTTT.

This chain uses TRBV30 with TRBJ2-3, with TRBD2 identical over 7 bases. In germline, CDR1 is GTSNPN, CDR2 SVGIG (reference sequence). The J segment lost 0 bases and the V segment lost 0 bases, leaving 3 bases of the junction unmatched. This CDR3 is 15 amino acids long. The CDR3 spells CAWSVLATSTDTQYF. For the CDR3, the DNA is TGTGCCTGGAGTGTACTAGCGACTAGCACAGATACGCAGTATTTT.

This clone appeared once. The gene calls are TRBV7-2 and TRBJ2-7, with 8 nucleotides matching TRBD1. Germline lookup yields CDR1 SGHTA and CDR2 FQGNSA. CDR3 length: 13 residues. The ends lost 5 bases at V and 4 bases at J; junction bases unmatched: 4. CDR3 nucleotides: TGTGCCAGCAGCGGACAGGGTGGTTACGAGCAGTACTTC. Its translation: CASSGQGGYEQYF.

This rearrangement joins TRBV27 to TRBJ1-1, with D possibly TRBD1 on 6 matching bases. CDR1 is MNHEY and CDR2 is SMNVEV in the germline V gene (reference sequence). The CDR3 spans 14 residues. The germline V and J ends were trimmed by 7 bases and 2 bases, with 14 bases remaining between them. The CDR3 DNA is TGTGCCAGCACCCCGGACAGATTTAACACTGAAGCTTTCTTT. As protein: CASTPDRFNTEAFF.

The genes are TRBV4-1 and TRBJ1-1; D remains ambiguous. The CDR3 has 16 amino acids. Germline loops: CDR1 MGHRA, CDR2 YSYEKL. V was trimmed by 2 bases and J by 3 bases, leaving 16 bases between them. The CDR3 DNA is TGCGCCAGCAGCCAAACGGCATCTGGAGGGTACACTGAAGCTTTCTTT. Its protein product is CASSQTASGGYTEAFF.